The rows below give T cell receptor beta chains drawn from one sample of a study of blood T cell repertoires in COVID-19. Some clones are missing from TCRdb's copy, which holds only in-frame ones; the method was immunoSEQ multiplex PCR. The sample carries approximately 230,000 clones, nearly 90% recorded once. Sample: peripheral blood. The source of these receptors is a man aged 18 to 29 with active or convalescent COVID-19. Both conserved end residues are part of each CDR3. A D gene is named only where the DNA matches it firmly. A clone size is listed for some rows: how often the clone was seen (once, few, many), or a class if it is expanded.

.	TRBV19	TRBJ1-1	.	CASSWGANTEAFF	TGTGCCAGTAGTTGGGGAGCGAACACTGAAGCTTTCTTT
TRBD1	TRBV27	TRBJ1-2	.	CASSLLGTGTGYTF	TGTGCCAGCAGTTTATTAGGGACAGGGACTGGCTACACCTTC
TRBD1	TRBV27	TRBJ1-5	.	CASQGVGQPQHF	TGTGCCAGCCAGGGGGTAGGTCAGCCCCAGCATTTT
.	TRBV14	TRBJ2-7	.	CASSQDRTTFYEQYF	TGTGCCAGCAGCCAAGATAGGACTACCTTCTACGAGCAGTACTTC
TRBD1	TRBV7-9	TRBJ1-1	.	CASSLRGQTMNTEAFF	TGTGCCAGCAGCCTTAGGGGACAGACGATGAACACTGAAGCTTTCTTT
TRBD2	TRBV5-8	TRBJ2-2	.	CASSLERLAGANTGELFF	TGTGCCAGCAGCTTGGAGAGACTAGCGGGGGCGAACACCGGGGAGCTGTTTTTT
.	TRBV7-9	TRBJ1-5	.	CASSLQGSNQPQHF	TGTGCCAGCAGCTTACAGGGGTCAAATCAGCCCCAGCATTTT
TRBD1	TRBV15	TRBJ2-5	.	CATSGGQLETQYF	TGTGCCACCAGCGGGGGACAGCTAGAGACCCAGTACTTC
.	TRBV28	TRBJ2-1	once	CASRLLLTLNNEQFF	TGTGCCAGCAGATTACTGTTAACCCTAAACAATGAGCAGTTCTTC
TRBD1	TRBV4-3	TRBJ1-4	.	CASSQEGQSNEKLFF	TGCGCCAGCAGCCAAGAGGGACAGTCGAATGAAAAACTGTTTTTT
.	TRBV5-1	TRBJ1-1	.	CASSLGGGVLNTEAFF	TGCGCCAGCAGCTTGGGAGGGGGTGTGTTGAACACTGAAGCTTTCTTT
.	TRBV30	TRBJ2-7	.	CAWTYGQTYEQYF	TGTGCCTGGACATATGGCCAGACCTACGAGCAGTACTTC